A single sample is the source of the 23 T cell receptor beta chains below, sequenced in a study of OX40 agonist ivuxolimab in advanced cancers. Measured with immunoSEQ multiplex PCR; TCRdb has only the in-frame clones, and not every one. The sample consists of 40,000 to 45,000 clones, 80% to 90% of them appearing once. The input for sequencing was CD4+ or CD8+ T cells sorted from blood, taken in a trial of the OX40 agonist ivuxolimab. These receptors originate from an adult with an advanced solid tumor such as melanoma, head and neck, liver or kidney cancer.

There are a few counts of this clone. The rearrangement uses TRBV30 and TRBJ2-3, with TRBD2 identical over 13 bases. J lost 8 bases, V lost 2 bases, and 16 bases had no gene match. Looked up from germline, CDR1 is GTSNPN and CDR2 is SVGIG (reference sequence). This CDR3 has 18 amino acids. CDR3 sequence reads: CAWSKRTSGRRTGSTQYF. DNA for the CDR3: TGTGCCTGGAGTAAAAGGACTAGCGGGAGAAGGACCGGCAGTACGCAGTATTTT. Full variable domain (rest looked up from reference TRBV30 and TRBJ2-3): SQTIHQWPATLVQPVGSPLSLECTVEGTSNPNLYWYRQAAGRGLQLLFYSVGIGQISSEVPQNLSASRPQDRQFILSSKKLLLSDSGFYLCAWSKRTSGRRTGSTQYFGPGTRLTVL.

The gene calls are TRBV27 and TRBJ2-5, with TRBD2 matching over 12 bases. The end of the DNA fits TRBJ2-7 better, so the J call may be wrong. Per germline, CDR1 MNHEY and CDR2 SMNVEV (reference sequence). The CDR3 extends over 17 amino acids. DNA of the CDR3: TGTGCCAGCAGTTTGTCCGGACTAGCGGGAAACTTCTACGAGCAGTACTTC. As protein: CASSLSGLAGNFYEQYF.

The V call is TRBV5-4, the J call TRBJ2-7, with a possible D match to TRBD1 (6 bases). CDR1 and CDR2 (germline): SGHNT, YYREEE (reference sequence). The CDR3 runs to 14 residues. V lost 4 bases and J lost 2, with 13 bases in between. This CDR3 reads CASSRWTATYEQYF. DNA of the CDR3: TGTGCCAGCAGCCGATGGACAGCTACCTACGAGCAGTACTTC.

The chain uses TRBV5-4 and TRBJ2-1; 7 bases align to TRBD2. This CDR3 spans 14 amino acids. Germline V gene data show CDR1 as SGHNT and CDR2 as YYREEE (reference sequence). After removal of 7 bases from V and 5 bases from J, the junction contained 9 bases not matched to a gene. CDR3 region: CASGILAENNEQFF. The CDR3 region has the DNA TGTGCCAGCGGAATTCTAGCGGAGAACAATGAGCAGTTCTTC.

The chain has TRBV28 and TRBJ2-2; a possible D gene is TRBD1 (6 bases). V gave up 3 bases and J gave up 4 bases, with 12 bases separating them. CDR1 is MDHEN, CDR2 SYDVKM, per germline. There are 15 residues in the CDR3. DNA for the CDR3: TGTGCCAGCAGTTTTGGGGGCGCGGGCACCGGGGAGCTGTTTTTT. Translation: CASSFGGAGTGELFF. Full variable domain (remainder filled in from reference TRBV28 and TRBJ2-2): DVKVTQSSRYLVKRTGEKVFLECVQDMDHENMFWYRQDPGLGLRLIYFSYDVKMKEKGDIPEGYSVSREKKERFSLILESASTNQTSMYLCASSFGGAGTGELFFGEGSRLTVL.

This chain links TRBV30 with TRBJ1-5, with D possibly matching TRBD1 (6 bases). The germline V and J ends were trimmed by 2 bases and 0 bases, with 14 bases remaining between them. Germline assignment: CDR1 GTSNPN and CDR2 SVGIG (reference sequence). The CDR3 covers 16 residues. This CDR3 reads CAWSLQGSGSNQPQHF. CDR3 nucleotides: TGTGCCTGGAGTCTCCAGGGGTCGGGTAGCAATCAGCCCCAGCATTTT. Looking up the rest from reference TRBV30 and TRBJ1-5 gives the full variable domain: SQTIHQWPATLVQPVGSPLSLECTVEGTSNPNLYWYRQAAGRGLQLLFYSVGIGQISSEVPQNLSASRPQDRQFILSSKKLLLSDSGFYLCAWSLQGSGSNQPQHFGDGTRLSIL.

The V call is TRBV19, the J call TRBJ2-3; D ambiguous. The CDR3 consists of 16 residues. Per germline, CDR1 LNHDA and CDR2 SQIVND (reference sequence). Trimming removed 3 bases at V and 0 bases at J, with 13 bases between. The CDR3 sequence is CASSISGSPSTDTQYF. In nucleotides, the CDR3 is TGTGCCAGTAGTATTTCTGGGTCCCCAAGCACAGATACGCAGTATTTT.

The chain couples TRBV19 to TRBJ1-2; a possible D gene is TRBD1 (5 bases). Germline V gene sequence: CDR1 LNHDA, CDR2 SQIVND (reference sequence). V was shortened by 6 bases and J by 2 bases, with 13 bases between the two germline ends. There are 14 residues in the CDR3. The CDR3 coding sequence is TGTGCCAGTAGCCTACAGGTCGTCAACTATGGCTACACCTTC. The encoded protein is CASSLQVVNYGYTF.

The gene calls are TRBV6-5 and TRBJ2-1; D is possibly TRBD1 or TRBD2 (5 bases each). V was clipped by 0 bases and J by 0 bases, with 6 bases between them. The CDR3 has 15 residues. CDR1 is MNHEY and CDR2 is SVGAGI in the germline V gene. The CDR3 bases are TGTGCCAGCAGTTACTCGGGGGACTCCTACAATGAGCAGTTCTTC. It codes for CASSYSGDSYNEQFF.

This clone appeared once. The chain is built from TRBV14 and TRBJ2-1; D not resolved. CDR3 size: 14 residues. From germline, CDR1 is SGHDN and CDR2 FVKESK. Trimming took off 2 bases at V and 8 bases at J, with 13 bases between the two ends. In DNA form, the CDR3 reads TGTGCCAGCAGCCAATCTCGGAGTAGCTATGAGCAGTTCTTC. This codes for CASSQSRSSYEQFF.

CDR3 bases: TGTGCCAGCAGCTACCGGGGACAGGGAAGCTATGGCTACACCTTC. It is translated as CASSYRGQGSYGYTF. V gene TRBV6-5 combines with J gene TRBJ1-2, with TRBD1 matching over 9 bases. Germline V lookup: CDR1 MNHEY, CDR2 SVGAGI. J was trimmed by 4 bases and V by 6 bases; bases with no gene match: 9. The CDR3 runs 15 residues.

The chain uses TRBV19 and TRBJ2-7; D might be TRBD1 (6 bases). CDR3 length: 13 residues. Trimming left V 4 bases short and J 6 bases short, with 13 bases between. The germline CDR1 and CDR2 sequences are LNHDA and SQIVND (reference sequence). The CDR3 spells CASSTQGNSEQYV. The CDR3 region has the DNA TGTGCCAGTAGTACACAGGGTAATAGCGAGCAGTACGTC.

This sequence joins TRBV2 and TRBJ2-3; unclear D gene. The germline V gene encodes CDR1 SNHLY and CDR2 FYNNEI. The V end was cut by 4 bases, the J end by 6 bases, with 14 bases between. This CDR3 comprises 14 residues. The DNA for the CDR3 is TGTGCCAGCAGTGGGTGGACGAAGGACGATACGCAGTATTTT. It is translated as CASSGWTKDDTQYF.

The rearrangement joins TRBV5-1 to TRBJ2-3, with a possible D match to TRBD1 (5 bases). Deletions cut 3 bases from V and 6 bases from J, with 11 bases between. Looked up from germline, CDR1 is SGHRS and CDR2 is YFSETQ. This CDR3 is 13 amino acids long. For the CDR3, the DNA is TGCGCCAGCAGCTACGAAGGGGCTGATACGCAGTATTTT. Protein: CASSYEGADTQYF.

The chain couples TRBV29-1 to TRBJ1-1; the D gene is possibly TRBD1 (6 bases). Germline lookup yields CDR1 SQVTM and CDR2 ANQGSEA. V lost 4 bases and J lost 4, with 13 bases in between. The CDR3 consists of 13 residues. The CDR3 sequence: CSVVNRAGTEAFF. The CDR3 bases are TGCAGCGTTGTTAACAGGGCGGGCACTGAAGCTTTCTTT.

The CDR3, as DNA: TGTGCCAGCAGCGCCTCGCCGGGACAGGGAAAGACTTCCTACGAGCAGTACTTC. This translates into CASSASPGQGKTSYEQYF. The J gene is TRBJ2-7, the V gene TRBV7-2; 9 bases are shared with TRBD1. Germline values: CDR1 SGHTA, CDR2 FQGNSA. After removal of 5 bases from V and 1 base from J, the junction contained 15 bases not matched to a gene. CDR3 length equals 18 residues. The full variable domain, completed using reference TRBV7-2 and TRBJ2-7, is GAGVSQSPSNKVTEKGKDVELRCDPISGHTALYWYRQSLGQGLEFLIYFQGNSAPDKSGLPSDRFSAERTGGSVSTLTIQRTQQEDSAVYLCASSASPGQGKTSYEQYFGPGTRLTVT.

This rearrangement joins TRBV5-1 to TRBJ1-2; D unresolved. Trimming shortened V by 0 bases and J by 3 bases, and 9 bases separated the two germline ends. CDR1 and CDR2 from the germline V gene are SGHRS and YFSETQ. The CDR3 has 14 residues. The CDR3 protein is CASSLGGGDYGYTF. The CDR3 coding sequence is TGCGCCAGCAGCTTGGGGGGAGGAGACTATGGCTACACCTTC.

V is TRBV7-3 and J is TRBJ2-2; D gene uncertain. V was trimmed by 4 bases and J by 2 bases, leaving 8 bases between them. Germline V gene sequence: CDR1 SGHTA, CDR2 FQGTGA. The CDR3 length is 14 residues. This CDR3 is CASSSTVNTGELFF. CDR3 in DNA: TGTGCCAGCAGCTCAACAGTAAACACCGGGGAGCTGTTTTTT.

The V and J genes are TRBV14 and TRBJ1-1; D is possibly TRBD1 (6 bases). The CDR3 spans 13 residues. Per the germline V gene, CDR1 is SGHDN and CDR2 is FVKESK. V was cut by 2 bases and J by 11 bases, with 15 bases left in between. CDR3 sequence: CASSQILQGWAFF. CDR3 in DNA: TGTGCCAGCAGCCAAATATTACAGGGTTGGGCTTTCTTT.

The chain employs TRBV7-9 and TRBJ2-3; 7 bases agree with TRBD2. This CDR3 contains 15 residues. The germline CDR1 and CDR2 sequences are SEHNR and FQNEAQ (reference sequence). The ends lost 1 base at V and 3 bases at J; junction bases unmatched: 4. The CDR3 spells CASSLGRELTDTQYF. As DNA, the CDR3 is TGTGCCAGCAGCTTAGGGCGGGAGTTAACAGATACGCAGTATTTT.

The chain recombines TRBV7-2 with TRBJ1-2; D perhaps matches TRBD1 (6 bases). The CDR3 contains 13 residues. Per the germline V gene, CDR1 is SGHTA and CDR2 is FQGNSA. The V end was cut by 3 bases, the J end by 10 bases, with 15 bases between. CDR3 loop: CASSFAGDYSYTF. DNA of the CDR3: TGTGCCAGCAGCTTCGCAGGGGACTACTCCTACACCTTC.

This chain joins TRBV25-1 and TRBJ1-6; D is possibly TRBD1 (5 bases). The CDR3 sequence is 17 residues long. Per the germline V gene, CDR1 is MGHDK and CDR2 is SYGVNS. Trimming left V 4 bases short and J 2 bases short, with 15 bases between. In DNA, the CDR3 is TGTGCCAGCAGTGGTTACGGGGGGACGGCCTATAATTCACCCCTCCACTTT. Its protein is CASSGYGGTAYNSPLHF.

The V and J genes are TRBV5-1 and TRBJ1-2; TRBD1 matches 7 bases. CDR3 length: 13 residues. Germline V gene data show CDR1 as SGHRS and CDR2 as YFSETQ. The junction had 4 bases not matched to a gene; V was cut back by 2 bases and J by 6 bases. The CDR3 sequence: CASSLQGIHGYTF. CDR3 DNA: TGCGCCAGCAGCTTACAGGGGATTCATGGCTACACCTTC.